Presented here are 24 T cell receptor beta chains from one specimen sequenced in a study of shared clonotypes between healthy human individuals. This table comes from immunoSEQ multiplex PCR, and its TCRdb copy is limited to in-frame clones, with some not included. Of fewer than 650,000 clones in the sample, around 78% were seen once. Material for sequencing was PBMCs. The receptors originated from a woman between 35 and 50 years old in good health. Some clones in this sample may be carry-over from other donors' samples.

This chain joins TRBV4-3 and TRBJ2-1, with TRBD1 matching 7 bases. The germline V gene has CDR1 LGHNA and CDR2 YSLEER. The CDR3 totals 15 residues. V shed 1 base and J 7 bases; nucleotides not matched to a gene: 7. Here the CDR3 reads CASSQAPMTGNEQFF. The CDR3, as DNA: TGCGCCAGCAGCCAAGCCCCGATGACAGGGAATGAGCAGTTCTTC.

V usage is TRBV18 and J usage is TRBJ2-1, with 10 bases lining up with TRBD2. V gave up 6 bases and J gave up 10 bases; unmatched junction bases: 9. Germline V CDR1 and CDR2: KGHSH, LQKENI. The CDR3 loop spans 14 amino acids. CDR3 DNA sequence: TGTGCCAGCTCTCCCGGGACTAGCGTAGCGGAGCAGTTCTTC. Translated, it gives CASSPGTSVAEQFF.

This clone showed up just a few times. The chain carries TRBV27 and TRBJ2-1, with D unresolved. CDR3 length equals 12 residues. CDR1 is MNHEY and CDR2 is SMNVEV in the germline V gene (reference sequence). V was shortened by 5 bases and J by 4 bases, with 6 bases between the two germline ends. CDR3 coding DNA: TGTGCCAGCAGTGGGTCTTACAATGAGCAGTTCTTC. Amino acid sequence: CASSGSYNEQFF.

DNA for the CDR3: TGTGCCAGCTCACCCCGCGGGGAGTTAAGCACTGAAGCTTTCTTT. Translating gives CASSPRGELSTEAFF. The chain carries TRBV18 and TRBJ1-1, with D hard to call. The CDR3 has 15 residues. V gave up 3 bases and J gave up 4 bases, with 15 bases separating them. The germline V gene has CDR1 KGHSH and CDR2 LQKENI.

The rearrangement joins TRBV10-3 to TRBJ2-2, with a possible D match to TRBD2 (6 bases). The CDR3 runs 16 residues. Germline assignment: CDR1 ENHRY and CDR2 SYGVKD. The germline V and J ends were trimmed by 2 bases and 2 bases, with 12 bases remaining between them. CDR3 residues: CAISEMGLPNTGELFF. The DNA of the CDR3 is TGTGCCATCAGTGAGATGGGACTCCCCAACACCGGGGAGCTGTTTTTT.

CDR3 amino acids: CASSEVWGKNTF. The CDR3 nucleotides are TGTGCCAGCAGTGAAGTATGGGGTAAAAACACCTTC. V gene TRBV6-1 combines with J gene TRBJ1-2; D is ambiguous. CDR3 size: 12 residues. V lost 1 base, J lost 12 bases, and 12 bases lay in between. Germline CDR1 is MNHNS and CDR2 is SASEGT.

The chain joins TRBV4-2 to TRBJ2-2, with 9 bases aligning to TRBD2. This CDR3 has 15 amino acids. With V trimmed by 4 bases and J by 4 bases, 4 bases remained unmatched. Germline V gives CDR1 LGHNA, CDR2 YNFKEQ. In nucleotides, the CDR3 is TGTGCCAGCAGCCTAGCGGGAGATGGCACCGGGGAGCTGTTTTTT. Its translation: CASSLAGDGTGELFF.

CDR3 residues: CASSLLRETQYF. As DNA, the CDR3 is TGCGCCAGCAGCTTGCTTCGAGAGACCCAGTACTTC. This chain connects TRBV5-1 to TRBJ2-5, with D unresolved. Germline values: CDR1 SGHRS, CDR2 YFSETQ. Deletions cut 1 base from V and 4 bases from J, with 5 bases between. This CDR3 spans 12 amino acids.

The genes are TRBV5-5 and TRBJ2-7; no firm D call. Germline lookup yields CDR1 SGHKS and CDR2 YYEKEE (reference sequence). This CDR3 has 13 amino acids. V lost 2 bases and J lost 8, with 14 bases in between. The CDR3 sequence: CASSLGPGTKQYF. CDR3 sequence (DNA): TGTGCCAGCAGCTTAGGGCCGGGCACTAAGCAGTACTTC.

The V gene is TRBV11-3, the J gene TRBJ2-3, with 10 bases matching TRBD2. Germline trimming cut 1 base from V and 4 bases from J; bases unmatched to any gene: 5. The CDR3 is 16 amino acids. Looked up from germline, CDR1 is SGHNT and CDR2 is YENEEA. CDR3 amino acids: CASSLGLAGAADTQYF. The CDR3 DNA reads as TGTGCCAGCAGCTTAGGCCTAGCGGGAGCCGCAGATACGCAGTATTTT.

The chain uses TRBV11-2 and TRBJ2-2; no definite D call. V was pared by 3 bases and J by 4 bases, with 15 bases between. CDR3 size: 16 residues. Germline V CDR1 and CDR2: SGHAT, FQNNGV. For the CDR3, the DNA is TGTGCCAGCAGCTTCACAAAAACTACAGCCACCGGGGAGCTGTTTTTT. It yields the protein CASSFTKTTATGELFF.

V and J are TRBV9 and TRBJ1-4; 9 bases are shared with TRBD1. Germline loops: CDR1 SGDLS, CDR2 YYNGEE. The junction had 10 bases not matched to a gene; V was cut back by 4 bases and J by 3 bases. The CDR3 has 17 residues. CDR3 nucleotides: TGTGCCAGCAGCCCGGAGGGGACAGGGATTGCTAATGAAAAACTGTTTTTT. As protein: CASSPEGTGIANEKLFF.

This clone was seen a few times. The V gene is TRBV5-6, the J gene TRBJ2-2; the match to TRBD1 covers 9 bases. The CDR3 is 16 residues long. Losses at the gene ends were 5 bases for V and 5 bases for J; bases not matched to a gene: 10. CDR1 and CDR2 (germline): SGHDT, YYEEEE. For the CDR3, the DNA is TGTGCCAGCAGTTACCTGGGACAGGGAAGAACCGGGGAGCTGTTTTTT. This gives the protein CASSYLGQGRTGELFF.

The genes are TRBV5-1 and TRBJ2-7; 7 bases agree with TRBD2. Losses at the gene ends were 3 bases for V and 6 bases for J; bases not matched to a gene: 9. Germline V gives CDR1 SGHRS, CDR2 YFSETQ. The length of the CDR3 is 14 residues. CDR3 in DNA: TGCGCCAGCAGCTGGGGGACTATCGGGGGCGAGCAGTACTTC. Amino acids: CASSWGTIGGEQYF. The full variable domain, rest sourced from reference TRBV5-1 and TRBJ2-7, is KAGVTQTPRYLIKTRGQQVTLSCSPISGHRSVSWYQQTPGQGLQFLFEYFSETQRNKGNFPGRFSGRQFSNSRSEMNVSTLELGDSALYLCASSWGTIGGEQYFGPGTRLTVT.

V and J are TRBV7-9 and TRBJ1-1; no definite D call. The ends were cut back, 1 base at V and 4 bases at J, with 7 bases in the middle. Germline-derived CDR1 and CDR2 are SEHNR and FQNEAQ (reference sequence). The CDR3 has 13 residues. The CDR3, as DNA: TGTGCCAGCAGCTTAGAAAGGGTCACTGAAGCTTTCTTT. Translated: CASSLERVTEAFF.

CDR3 sequence reads: CASSDRASNQPQHF. The DNA for the CDR3 is TGTGCCAGCTCCGACAGGGCGAGCAATCAGCCCCAGCATTTT. The V gene is TRBV6-6, the J gene TRBJ1-5; 7 nucleotides align to TRBD1. V gave up 8 bases and J gave up 1 base; unmatched junction bases: 5. CDR1 and CDR2 from the germline V gene are MNHNY and SVGAGI (reference sequence). CDR3 length equals 14 residues.

This clone was counted a few times. The gene calls are TRBV10-3 and TRBJ2-5, with TRBD1 matching over 10 bases. The CDR3 runs 15 residues. Trimming at V came to 6 bases and at J to 5 bases, leaving 9 bases not matched to a gene. CDR1 is ENHRY and CDR2 is SYGVKD in the germline V gene. The CDR3 DNA sequence: TGTGCCATCAGAAGAGACAGGGGGCTTGGGGAGACCCAGTACTTC. It translates to CAIRRDRGLGETQYF.

The table lists this clone with a count of one. For the CDR3, the DNA is TGTGCCAGCAGAAAAACTAGCGGGAGCTCCTACGAGCAGTACTTC. This translates into CASRKTSGSSYEQYF. The genes are TRBV7-2 and TRBJ2-7; 11 nucleotides align to TRBD2. This CDR3 is 15 amino acids long. Germline V lookup: CDR1 SGHTA, CDR2 FQGNSA. The ends lost 6 bases at V and 0 bases at J; junction bases unmatched: 4.

The gene calls are TRBV18 and TRBJ1-4; possible D gene TRBD1, 6 bases. In germline, CDR1 is KGHSH, CDR2 LQKENI. The CDR3 length is 17 residues. Trimming removed 1 base at V and 2 bases at J, with 14 bases between. CDR3 DNA: TGTGCCAGCTCACCACGAAGGGCGGGGGCTACTAATGAAAAACTGTTTTTT. As protein: CASSPRRAGATNEKLFF.

The chain joins TRBV27 to TRBJ2-5, with no clear D. The DNA end favors TRBJ2-7, so the J call may be wrong. Germline CDR1 is MNHEY and CDR2 is SMNVEV (reference sequence). This CDR3 contains 13 residues. CDR3 coding DNA: TGTGCCAGCAGTTCCATGGATTCCTACGAGCAGTACTTC. Translated: CASSSMDSYEQYF.

The chain joins TRBV5-1 to TRBJ2-1; D gene unclear. The CDR3 sequence is 13 residues long. Trimming stripped 4 bases from V and 4 bases from J, with 9 bases between. Germline V gives CDR1 SGHRS, CDR2 YFSETQ. CDR3 in amino acids: CASSKQGYNEQFF. As DNA, the CDR3 is TGCGCCAGCAGCAAACAAGGTTACAATGAGCAGTTCTTC.

The chain combines TRBV5-1 with TRBJ2-5; D unresolved. The J call is doubtful: the DNA matches TRBJ2-7 better. The CDR3 extends over 15 amino acids. Germline V gene lookup returns CDR1 SGHRS and CDR2 YFSETQ. In nucleotides, the CDR3 is TGCGCCAACAGAAAAACCGCAGATTACTCCTACGAGCAGTACTTC. It specifies CANRKTADYSYEQYF.

This clone was picked up one time. V and J are TRBV7-8 and TRBJ2-7, with D perhaps TRBD1 (6 bases). Trimming took off 7 bases at V and 4 bases at J, with 23 bases between the two ends. CDR1 and CDR2 from the germline V gene are SGHVS and FQNEAQ. This CDR3 is built from 16 residues. The CDR3 region has the DNA TGTGCCAGCACCACGAGGGGGAACGGGGTGCAATACGAGCAGTACTTC. Protein product: CASTTRGNGVQYEQYF.

The rearrangement uses TRBV27 and TRBJ2-7; TRBD1 is a possible D gene (6 bases). Per the germline V gene, CDR1 is MNHEY and CDR2 is SMNVEV (reference sequence). Trimming cost V 4 bases and J 2 bases, with 15 bases left between them. CDR3 size: 15 residues. The CDR3 region has the DNA TGTGCCAGCAGTTGGGGTCAGGGGCTAACCTACGAGCAGTACTTC. It specifies CASSWGQGLTYEQYF.